The clone carrying this T cell receptor beta chain was detected ten times or more. Its antigen is currently unknown. TCR beta CDR3 regions were amplified from RNA. In the first-round RT-PCR of the TCR CDR3, the HTBI primer set was used. TCRdb re-called the multiplex PCR reads through MiXCR, storing one row per CDR3 protein. The data contain approximately 640,000 distinct CDR3 sequences, 17% of them singletons. V lost 2 bases, J lost 4 bases, and 4 bases stayed unmatched. The CDR3 runs 15 residues. The entry originates in a study of T cells in Graves' hyperthyroidism and ophthalmopathy. Findings of the study overall: With a median lead of roughly 6.2 months before onset, the model predicted ophthalmopathy.

Graves' hyperthyroidism was deemed stable absent ophthalmopathy progression within 18 months. The sequenced material came from blood. This sequence joins TRBV12-3 or TRBV12-4 and TRBJ2-3; 9 bases fit TRBD2. The origin of this receptor is a man aged 50 to 60 with Graves' hyperthyroidism. The CDR3 reads CASSLRGRAPDTQYF. CDR3 coding DNA: TGTGCCAGCAGTTTACGCGGGAGGGCCCCAGATACGCAGTATTTT.